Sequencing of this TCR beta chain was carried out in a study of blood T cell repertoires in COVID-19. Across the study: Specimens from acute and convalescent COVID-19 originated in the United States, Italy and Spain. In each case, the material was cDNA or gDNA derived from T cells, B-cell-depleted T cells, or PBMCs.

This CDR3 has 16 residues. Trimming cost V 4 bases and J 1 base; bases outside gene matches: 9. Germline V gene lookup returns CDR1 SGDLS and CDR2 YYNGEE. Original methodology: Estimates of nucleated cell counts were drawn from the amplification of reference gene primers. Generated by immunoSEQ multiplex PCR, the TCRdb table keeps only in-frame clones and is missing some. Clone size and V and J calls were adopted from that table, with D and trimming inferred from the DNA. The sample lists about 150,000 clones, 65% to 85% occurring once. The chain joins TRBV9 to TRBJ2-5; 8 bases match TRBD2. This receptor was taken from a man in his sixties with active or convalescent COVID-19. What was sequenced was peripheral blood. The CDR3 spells CASSPTSGLAQETQYF. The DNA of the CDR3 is TGTGCCAGCAGCCCAACTTCAGGACTAGCCCAAGAGACCCAGTACTTC.